Each of the 5 T cell receptor beta chains below was sequenced from the same sample in a study of vaccination and CD4 T cells after COVID-19 (dated by TCRdb to between 2022 and 2023). In the paper's terms, the treatment or condition label means: approximately nine-day PBMC culture with coronavirus spike peptide pools or control peptides (ViraFEST assay). These receptors are not linked to any known antigen. Library construction relied on PCR. Sequencer: Illumina iSeq 100. At the Johns Hopkins FTIC core, DNA from the cultured CD4+ T cells underwent TCR sequencing with the Oncomine TCR Beta short-read assay. TCRdb's own reprocessing of the public reads used fastp at Q25 and MiXCR and kept productive beta chains. One record per CDR3 amino acid sequence lists the most common genes and DNA. Across this sample there are 21,000 or so distinct CDR3 sequences, with nearly 55% seen only once. Around 5.4% of the sample belongs to the ten largest clones.

The material sequenced was CD4+ T cells from blood, cultured in vitro. These receptors originate from a human donor who had recovered from COVID-19.

The chain is built from TRBV27 and TRBJ1-2, with 7 bases identical to TRBD1. There are 17 residues in the CDR3. V trimming: 5 bases; J trimming: 5 bases; junction bases outside the gene matches: 17. CDR1 MNHEY and CDR2 SMNVEV come from the germline V gene (reference sequence). CDR3 in DNA: TGTGCCAGCAGTACCCTACGAAGAGACAGGGTACAGTATGGCTACACCTTC. Its protein is CASSTLRRDRVQYGYTF.

The rearrangement uses TRBV6-4 and TRBJ2-3, with a tentative D call TRBD2 (6 bases). Germline CDR1 and CDR2: MRHNA and SNTAGT. The CDR3 extends over 15 amino acids. V was shortened by 8 bases and J by 6 bases, with 21 bases between the two germline ends. The CDR3 reads CASEFLAPSGDTQYF. Written as DNA, the CDR3 is TGTGCCAGCGAATTTCTAGCGCCCTCCGGGGATACGCAGTATTTT.

In this sample, this clonotype turned up a few times. The chain uses TRBV28 and TRBJ2-7; 7 nucleotides agree with TRBD2. There are 15 residues in the CDR3. V lost 1 base, J lost 2 bases, and 5 bases stayed unmatched. Germline V gene lookup returns CDR1 MDHEN and CDR2 SYDVKM. The CDR3 is CASSLSAAGAYEQYF. The CDR3 bases are TGTGCCAGCAGTTTATCGGCGGCGGGGGCCTACGAGCAGTACTTC.

This clonotype was recorded a few times. This chain links TRBV19 with TRBJ1-6; possibly TRBD1 for D (5 bases). V dropped 3 bases and J dropped 8 bases, with 8 bases sitting between them. The CDR3 runs 13 residues. The germline V gene encodes CDR1 LNHDA and CDR2 SQIVND (reference sequence). The CDR3 bases are TGTGCCAGTAGTATGCGGGGGTATTCACCCCTCCACTTT. Translation: CASSMRGYSPLHF.

This clonotype was seen a few times. The rearrangement joins TRBV7-8 to TRBJ2-2, with D perhaps TRBD1 (6 bases). The CDR3 length is 15 residues. Germline V gene lookup returns CDR1 SGHVS and CDR2 FQNEAQ. Deletions cut 4 bases from V and 2 bases from J, with 11 bases between. CDR3 DNA: TGTGCCAGCAGCTCCCGACAGGTTAACACCGGGGAGCTGTTTTTT. Amino acid sequence: CASSSRQVNTGELFF.